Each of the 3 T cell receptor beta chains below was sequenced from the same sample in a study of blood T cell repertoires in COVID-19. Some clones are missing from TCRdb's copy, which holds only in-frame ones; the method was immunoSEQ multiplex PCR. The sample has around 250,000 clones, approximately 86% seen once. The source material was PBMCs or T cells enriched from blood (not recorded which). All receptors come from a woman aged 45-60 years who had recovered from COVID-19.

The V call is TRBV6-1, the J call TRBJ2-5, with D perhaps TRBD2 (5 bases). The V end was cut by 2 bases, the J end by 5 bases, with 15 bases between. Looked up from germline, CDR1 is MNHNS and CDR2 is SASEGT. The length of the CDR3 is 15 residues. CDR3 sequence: CASSELAGRGETQYF. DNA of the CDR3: TGTGCCAGCAGTGAATTGGCGGGCCGTGGGGAGACCCAGTACTTC.

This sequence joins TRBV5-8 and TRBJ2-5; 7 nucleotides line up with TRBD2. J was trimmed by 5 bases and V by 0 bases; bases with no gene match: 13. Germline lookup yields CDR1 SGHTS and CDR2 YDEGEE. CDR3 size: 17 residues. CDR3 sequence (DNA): TGTGCCAGCAGCTTGGGAGGAGTAGCGGGTACCGGGGAGACCCAGTACTTC. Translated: CASSLGGVAGTGETQYF. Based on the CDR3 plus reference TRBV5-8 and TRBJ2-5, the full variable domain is EAGVTQSPTHLIKTRGQQATLRCSPISGHTSVYWYQQALGLGLQFLLWYDEGEERNRGNFPPRFSGRQFPNYSSELNVNALELEDSALYLCASSLGGVAGTGETQYFGPGTRLLVL.

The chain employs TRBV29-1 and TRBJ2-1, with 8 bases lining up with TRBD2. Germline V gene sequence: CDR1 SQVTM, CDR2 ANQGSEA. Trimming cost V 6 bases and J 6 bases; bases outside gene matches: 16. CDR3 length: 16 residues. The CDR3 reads CSVSGGVTSPINEQFF. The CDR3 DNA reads TGCAGCGTCTCCGGGGGGGTGACTAGTCCAATCAATGAGCAGTTCTTC.